Described below is a single TCR beta chain sequence and its context. Its antigen remains unknown. This entry belongs to a study of T cells in localized non-small cell lung cancer. Study conclusions and caveats: The appearance of a median approximately 60 of the top 100 tumor clones was seen in adjacent lung. Among the tissues sampled, uninvolved adjacent lung had the highest T cell clonality, above tumor.

The protocol was immunoSEQ multiplex PCR, while the TCRdb copy is restricted to in-frame clones and leaves out a portion. This repertoire shows approximately 26,000 clones, over 70% found once; its top ten account for around a tenth. Source: peripheral blood, taken before any cancer treatment. The receptor comes from a man aged 35-69 years with stage III squamous cell lung carcinoma.

The CDR3 DNA reads as TGTGCCAGCAGCTCTCGCGGGGCTACCACCGGGGAGCTGTTTTTT. Translating it yields CASSSRGATTGELFF. This chain uses TRBV5-4 with TRBJ2-2; possible D gene TRBD2, 6 bases. CDR1 and CDR2 from the germline V gene are SGHNT and YYREEE (reference sequence). V was pared by 3 bases and J by 4 bases, with 13 bases between. This CDR3 region has 15 residues.